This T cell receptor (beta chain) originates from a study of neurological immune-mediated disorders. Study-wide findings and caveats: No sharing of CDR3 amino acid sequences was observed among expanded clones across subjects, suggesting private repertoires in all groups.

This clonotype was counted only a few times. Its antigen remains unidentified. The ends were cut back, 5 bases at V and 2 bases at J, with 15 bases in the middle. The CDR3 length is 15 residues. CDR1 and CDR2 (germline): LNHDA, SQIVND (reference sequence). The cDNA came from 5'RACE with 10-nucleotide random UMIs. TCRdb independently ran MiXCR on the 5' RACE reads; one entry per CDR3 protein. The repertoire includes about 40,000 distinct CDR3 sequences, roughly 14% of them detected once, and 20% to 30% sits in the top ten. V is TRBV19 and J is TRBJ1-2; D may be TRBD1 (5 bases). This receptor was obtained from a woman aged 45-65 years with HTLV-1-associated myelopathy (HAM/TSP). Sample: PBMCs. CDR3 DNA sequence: TGTGCCAGTAGTTTCCGGGACGGAGAAAACTATGGCTACACCTTC. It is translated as CASSFRDGENYGYTF.